This T cell receptor (beta chain) derives from a study of T cells in Graves' hyperthyroidism and ophthalmopathy. Study conclusions and caveats: Blood also carried most thyroid clonotypes expanded above 0.001.

The V end was cut by 6 bases, the J end by 5 bases, with 4 bases between. The CDR3 has 10 residues. CDR1 and CDR2 from the germline V gene are MNHNS and SASEGT. TCR beta CDR3 regions were amplified from RNA. Initially, a first-round RT-PCR of the TCR CDR3 employed the HTBI primer set. TCRdb passed the multiplex PCR reads through MiXCR, listing each CDR3 protein once. The sample yields hundreds of thousands of distinct CDR3 sequences, roughly an eighth seen once. This clonotype was detected many times. What it binds is unknown. This may be a read error, as it is one base from a much larger clone. The receptor was isolated from a young woman with Graves' hyperthyroidism. The chain couples TRBV6-1 to TRBJ2-5; no firm D call. Sample: blood. The CDR3 here is CASRGETQYF. CDR3 DNA sequence: TGTGCCAGCAGGGGGGAGACCCAGTACTTC.